Below are 21 T cell receptor beta chains sequenced from a single sample in a study of cytomegalovirus exposure and HLA in healthy donors. The PCR employed 60 Vbeta primers together with 13 Jbeta primers. Profiling relied on immunoSEQ multiplex PCR, and the TCRdb table lists in-frame clones only, not all of them. Of some 130,000 clones in the sample, 75% to 85% were seen once. The sequencing sample was made of PBMCs. The receptors stem from a man aged 35 to 55 in good health and CMV-seronegative.

The chain joins TRBV5-1 to TRBJ2-7; 9 bases agree with TRBD1. This CDR3 is built from 14 residues. J lost 4 bases, V lost 4 bases, and 6 bases had no gene match. Germline CDR1 and CDR2: SGHRS and YFSETQ. DNA of the CDR3: TGCGCCAGCAGCCCCGGGACAGGGCAATACGAGCAGTACTTC. Protein: CASSPGTGQYEQYF. Variable domain in full (rest from reference TRBV5-1 and TRBJ2-7): KAGVTQTPRYLIKTRGQQVTLSCSPISGHRSVSWYQQTPGQGLQFLFEYFSETQRNKGNFPGRFSGRQFSNSRSEMNVSTLELGDSALYLCASSPGTGQYEQYFGPGTRLTVT.

The DNA of the CDR3 is TGTGCCAGCAGTTACTTCGGGGGACAGGGGGCCGACGAGCAGTACTTC. This gives the protein CASSYFGGQGADEQYF. The chain recombines TRBV6-5 with TRBJ2-7; TRBD1 aligns across 12 bases. J gave up 5 bases and V 1 base, and 6 bases lay outside the gene matches. Germline loops: CDR1 MNHEY, CDR2 SVGAGI. The length of the CDR3 is 16 residues.

V usage is TRBV27 and J usage is TRBJ1-1; D is possibly TRBD1 (5 bases). The CDR3 has 14 amino acids. Trimming stripped 4 bases from V and 4 bases from J, with 13 bases between. From germline, CDR1 is MNHEY and CDR2 SMNVEV (reference sequence). The CDR3 is CASSWQGKGTEAFF. The CDR3 DNA reads as TGTGCCAGCAGTTGGCAGGGAAAGGGCACTGAAGCTTTCTTT.

The V and J genes are TRBV18 and TRBJ2-7; perhaps TRBD2 as D (6 bases). The CDR3 has 15 amino acids. Germline values: CDR1 KGHSH, CDR2 LQKENI. Trimming removed 0 bases from V and 2 bases from J, with 11 bases in between. In DNA, the CDR3 is TGTGCCAGCTCACCACCGTTAGCGGAGGCCTACGAGCAGTACTTC. Translating it yields CASSPPLAEAYEQYF.

The V gene is TRBV5-1, the J gene TRBJ2-2, with a tentative D call TRBD1 (5 bases). Germline V CDR1 and CDR2: SGHRS, YFSETQ. Between the trimmed V and J ends, which lost 4 bases and 4 bases, there was a span of 11 bases. This CDR3 region has 14 residues. DNA of the CDR3: TGCGCCAGCAGCGGCGACAGAATCACCGGGGAGCTGTTTTTT. Residues: CASSGDRITGELFF.

Concerning this clone: The same CDR3 can be traced to other DNA sequences in this sample. This chain links TRBV29-1 with TRBJ2-7; 8 bases line up with TRBD1. The germline CDR1 and CDR2 sequences are SQVTM and ANQGSEA. The CDR3 has 12 amino acids. Trimming cost V 1 base and J 4 bases; bases outside gene matches: 0. CDR3 coding DNA: TGCAGCGTTGAAGGACAGGGGTACGAGCAGTACTTC. This gives the protein CSVEGQGYEQYF.

Only one count was recorded for this clone. V gene TRBV30 combines with J gene TRBJ1-1; 10 bases line up with TRBD1. This CDR3 has 13 amino acids. V gave up 3 bases and J gave up 5 bases; unmatched junction bases: 3. The germline V gene encodes CDR1 GTSNPN and CDR2 SVGIG (reference sequence). CDR3 nucleotides: TGTGCCTGGAGGACAGGGGGCGCGACTGAAGCTTTCTTT. This encodes CAWRTGGATEAFF.

The gene calls are TRBV29-1 and TRBJ2-5; D perhaps matches TRBD2 (6 bases). The CDR3 loop spans 12 amino acids. V was trimmed by 2 bases and J by 5 bases, leaving 9 bases between them. Germline V gives CDR1 SQVTM, CDR2 ANQGSEA. In DNA, the CDR3 is TGCAGCGTTGAATCTGGAGGGGAGACCCAGTACTTC. Translation gives CSVESGGETQYF.

This chain links TRBV9 with TRBJ2-1, with D maybe TRBD1 (5 bases). Trimming stripped 0 bases from V and 4 bases from J, with 11 bases between. Germline-derived CDR1 and CDR2 are SGDLS and YYNGEE. CDR3 length equals 15 residues. CDR3 in amino acids: CASSVGGRQYNEQFF. Written as DNA, the CDR3 is TGTGCCAGCAGCGTAGGGGGCAGGCAGTACAATGAGCAGTTCTTC.

This sequence joins TRBV19 and TRBJ1-5; no firm D call. CDR3 length: 12 amino acids. The germline V gene encodes CDR1 LNHDA and CDR2 SQIVND (reference sequence). V lost 8 bases to trimming and J lost 10 bases, with 15 bases between them. This chain's CDR3 is CASRGQSEPQHF. CDR3 coding DNA: TGTGCCAGTCGCGGGCAGTCGGAACCCCAGCATTTT.

The chain uses TRBV28 and TRBJ1-1; D gene uncertain. Germline V CDR1 and CDR2: MDHEN, SYDVKM. Trimming pared 7 bases from V and 13 bases from J, leaving 19 bases between. The CDR3 covers 12 residues. The CDR3, as DNA: TGTGCCAGCACCCCTGCGGGATACCAAGGTTTCTTT. This codes for CASTPAGYQGFF.

The CDR3 DNA follows: TGCAGTGCGGGTCGGAACACTGAAGCTTTCTTT. This codes for CSAGRNTEAFF. V and J are TRBV29-1 and TRBJ1-1; unclear D gene. This CDR3 region has 11 residues. Per the germline V gene, CDR1 is SQVTM and CDR2 is ANQGSEA.

The gene calls are TRBV7-9 and TRBJ2-7; 9 positions agree with TRBD1. The CDR3 runs to 16 residues. J lost 0 bases, V lost 4 bases, and 7 bases had no gene match. Germline CDR1 is SEHNR and CDR2 is FQNEAQ (reference sequence). The CDR3 DNA follows: TGTGCCAGCAGCTCCCCCGGACAGGGGAGCTCCTACGAGCAGTACTTC. The encoded protein is CASSSPGQGSSYEQYF.

V gene TRBV25-1 combines with J gene TRBJ2-2; TRBD1 matches 8 bases. This CDR3 comprises 16 residues. From germline, CDR1 is MGHDK and CDR2 SYGVNS. Trimming removed 8 bases from V and 0 bases from J; junction bases left unmatched: 8. The DNA of the CDR3 is TGTGCCAGCGGGACAACGGGACAGGCGAACACCGGGGAGCTGTTTTTT. It is translated as CASGTTGQANTGELFF.

The rearrangement links TRBV5-1 to TRBJ2-3, with 12 bases identical to TRBD2. V gave up 3 bases and J gave up 3 bases; unmatched junction bases: 8. In germline, CDR1 is SGHRS, CDR2 YFSETQ. The CDR3 runs 17 residues. The CDR3 region is CASSSGLAGSTTDTQYF. The CDR3 DNA sequence: TGCGCCAGCAGCTCAGGACTAGCGGGATCCACGACAGATACGCAGTATTTT.

This clone came up a few times. CDR3 residues: CASRVQGLNTEAFF. CDR3 DNA: TGCGCCAGCAGGGTACAGGGGTTGAACACTGAAGCTTTCTTT. The chain carries TRBV5-1 and TRBJ1-1, with 7 bases matching TRBD1. Losses at the gene ends were 5 bases for V and 0 bases for J; bases not matched to a gene: 4. This CDR3 comprises 14 residues. Germline lookup yields CDR1 SGHRS and CDR2 YFSETQ.

This chain uses TRBV19 with TRBJ1-5; D may be TRBD1 (5 bases). V was clipped by 6 bases and J by 6 bases, with 12 bases between them. This CDR3 region has 13 residues. Germline V gives CDR1 LNHDA, CDR2 SQIVND (reference sequence). The CDR3 here is CASRSPGGQPQHF. As DNA, the CDR3 is TGTGCCAGTAGATCCCCGGGGGGTCAGCCCCAGCATTTT. The full variable domain, in which reference TRBV19 and TRBJ1-5 provide the parts outside the CDR3, is DGGITQSPKYLFRKEGQNVTLSCEQNLNHDAMYWYRQDPGQGLRLIYYSQIVNDFQKGDIAEGYSVSREKKESFPLTVTSAQKNPTAFYLCASRSPGGQPQHFGDGTRLSIL.

On this clone itself: The sample holds other DNA sequences that translate to the same CDR3. The rearrangement joins TRBV28 to TRBJ1-4; 9 bases align to TRBD1. The junction had 2 bases not matched to a gene; V was cut back by 5 bases and J by 4 bases. CDR1 is MDHEN and CDR2 is SYDVKM in the germline V gene. This CDR3 has 14 residues. The CDR3 region has the DNA TGTGCCAGCAGTCCGGGACAGGGTAATGAAAAACTGTTTTTT. Amino acid sequence: CASSPGQGNEKLFF.

There are a few counts of this clone. J is TRBJ1-1 and V is TRBV2, with D maybe TRBD1 (5 bases). V gave up 7 bases and J gave up 3 bases, with 12 bases separating them. The CDR3 totals 13 residues. Germline lookup yields CDR1 SNHLY and CDR2 FYNNEI. The CDR3 loop reads CASKAGWDTEAFF. The CDR3 nucleotides read TGTGCCAGCAAGGCAGGGTGGGACACTGAAGCTTTCTTT. The full variable domain, with the rest looked up from reference TRBV2 and TRBJ1-1, is EPEVTQTPSHQVTQMGQEVILRCVPISNHLYFYWYRQILGQKVEFLVSFYNNEISEKSEIFDDQFSVERPDGSNFTLKIRSTKLEDSAMYFCASKAGWDTEAFFGQGTRLTVV.

The J gene is TRBJ2-3, the V gene TRBV7-3; 7 bases are a match to TRBD2. The ends lost 2 bases at V and 0 bases at J; junction bases unmatched: 5. The CDR3 length is 16 residues. Germline CDR1 SGHTA, CDR2 FQGTGA. The CDR3 bases are TGTGCCAGCAGCTTAGTTCAAGCGGGGAGCACAGATACGCAGTATTTT. This translates into CASSLVQAGSTDTQYF.

The rearrangement uses TRBV5-1 and TRBJ2-7, with D tentatively TRBD1 (6 bases). This CDR3 spans 12 amino acids. Germline V gene sequence: CDR1 SGHRS, CDR2 YFSETQ. With 6 bases removed from V and 2 bases from J, the gap between germline ends came to 9 bases. CDR3 bases: TGCGCCAGCAAGGGGACAACCTACGAGCAGTACTTC. It is translated as CASKGTTYEQYF.